Listed below are T cell receptor beta chains from one sample, sequenced in a study of blood T cell repertoires in COVID-19. Assay: immunoSEQ multiplex PCR; the TCRdb copy retains only in-frame clones and omits some. The sample shows 250,000 or so clones, about 90% of them seen only once. Sequenced sample: peripheral blood. Receptors were obtained from a woman aged 35 to 49 who had recovered from COVID-19. CDR3s include the opening cysteine and the closing phenylalanine or tryptophan. A D gene is named only where the DNA matches it firmly. For some rows the clone size is stated as once, few or many, or as a class when expanded; others skip it.

J	size	D	V	CDR3	DNA
TRBJ1-2	.	TRBD1	TRBV6-5	CASNHPSGGSGYTF	TGTGCCAGCAACCATCCTTCAGGGGGCTCTGGCTACACCTTC
TRBJ2-7	.	TRBD2	TRBV9	CASSFSGGPYEQYF	TGTGCCAGCAGCTTCAGCGGGGGTCCCTACGAGCAGTACTTC
TRBJ2-1	.	TRBD2	TRBV4-3	CASSPGVSGGPNNEQFF	TGCGCCAGCAGCCCGGGCGTAAGCGGGGGGCCGAATAATGAGCAGTTCTTC
TRBJ2-7	.	TRBD2	TRBV13	CASSIETSGGHEQYF	TGTGCCAGCAGCATTGAAACTAGCGGGGGACACGAGCAGTACTTC
TRBJ2-5	.	.	TRBV5-6	CASSLGSWETQYF	TGTGCCAGCAGCTTGGGCAGTTGGGAGACCCAGTACTTC
TRBJ2-1	.	.	TRBV5-8	CASSLNPRGYNEQFF	TGTGCCAGCAGCTTGAACCCCAGGGGCTACAATGAGCAGTTCTTC
TRBJ2-5	.	.	TRBV9	CASSVVPTGRGETQYF	TGTGCCAGCAGCGTAGTCCCCACAGGCCGCGGAGAGACCCAGTACTTC
TRBJ2-7	.	.	TRBV12-3/TRBV12-4	CASTGGRSYEQYF	TGTGCCAGCACCGGGGGTCGCTCCTACGAGCAGTACTTC
TRBJ1-4	.	.	TRBV24-1	CATSDTAGKLFF	TGTGCCACCAGTGATACCGCAGGAAAACTGTTTTTT
TRBJ2-3	.	.	TRBV4-3	CASSQGEQGTDTQYF	TGCGCCAGCAGCCAAGGGGAACAGGGAACAGATACGCAGTATTTT
TRBJ2-1	.	TRBD1	TRBV19	CASSDRDRGEQFF	TGTGCCAGTAGTGATCGGGACAGGGGTGAGCAGTTCTTC
TRBJ1-3	.	TRBD1	TRBV18	CASSLGQRNTIYF	TGTGCCAGCTCACTGGGACAGAGAAACACCATATATTTT
TRBJ1-6	.	.	TRBV7-9	CASSLRVRSPLHF	TGTGCCAGCAGCTTACGGGTCCGCTCACCCCTCCACTTT
TRBJ1-3	.	.	TRBV30	CAWSRRLSGNTIYF	TGTGCCTGGAGTCGGAGGCTCTCTGGAAACACCATATATTTT
TRBJ2-1	few	.	TRBV5-4	CASSWDWRGPNNEQFF	TGTGCCAGCAGCTGGGACTGGCGGGGGCCCAACAATGAGCAGTTCTTC
TRBJ2-5	.	TRBD2	TRBV28	CASSSSGGPSQETQYF	TGTGCCAGCAGTTCTAGCGGGGGCCCTTCCCAAGAGACCCAGTACTTC
TRBJ1-2	.	.	TRBV7-9	CASSLGPRGGGYTF	TGTGCCAGCAGCCTCGGACCACGGGGAGGAGGCTACACCTTC
TRBJ1-2	.	.	TRBV6-5	CASSSLPYGYTF	TGTGCCAGCAGTTCACTGCCCTATGGCTACACCTTC
TRBJ1-2	.	.	TRBV6-1	CASSEAGGEDYGYTF	TGTGCCAGCAGTGAAGCGGGAGGGGAGGACTATGGCTACACCTTC
TRBJ1-2	.	TRBD1	TRBV5-5	CASSFGQGANYGYTF	TGTGCCAGCAGCTTCGGACAGGGGGCGAACTATGGCTACACCTTC
TRBJ2-5	.	.	TRBV14	CASSRGLLGGETQYF	TGTGCCAGCAGCAGGGGACTCCTAGGCGGAGAGACCCAGTACTTC
TRBJ1-4	.	TRBD1	TRBV28	CASSLLGTGGATNEKLFF	TGTGCCAGCAGTTTATTGGGGACAGGGGGAGCAACTAATGAAAAACTGTTTTTT
TRBJ2-7	.	TRBD1	TRBV25-1	CASSDPGQASYEQYF	TGTGCCAGCAGTGATCCGGGACAGGCCTCCTACGAGCAGTACTTC
TRBJ2-7	.	.	TRBV6-5	CASSSGGDREQYF	TGTGCCAGCAGTAGCGGCGGGGACCGCGAGCAGTACTTC
TRBJ2-2	.	.	TRBV7-3	CASSGQRGGSGELFF	TGTGCCAGCAGCGGACAGCGTGGGGGCTCCGGGGAGCTGTTTTTT
TRBJ2-1	.	TRBD2	TRBV29-1	CSVRPPGTSSYNEQFF	TGCAGCGTGCGACCCCCCGGGACTAGCTCATACAATGAGCAGTTCTTC
TRBJ1-3	.	TRBD1	TRBV5-4	CASSLTPDRPDGNTIYF	TGTGCCAGCAGCCTCACCCCGGACAGGCCTGATGGAAACACCATATATTTT
TRBJ2-7	.	TRBD2	TRBV7-9	CASSLALAGYEQYF	TGTGCCAGCAGCTTGGCACTAGCGGGGTACGAGCAGTACTTC
TRBJ1-2	.	.	TRBV14	CASSQARDISYGYTF	TGTGCCAGCAGCCAAGCCCGGGACATTTCCTATGGCTACACCTTC
TRBJ1-3	.	.	TRBV27	CASSSHLSSGNTIYF	TGTGCCAGCAGTTCCCACTTGAGCTCTGGAAACACCATATATTTT
TRBJ2-7	.	TRBD1	TRBV29-1	CSVRQGASYEQYF	TGCAGCGTTAGACAGGGGGCTTCCTACGAGCAGTACTTC
TRBJ1-1	.	.	TRBV4-3	CASSHQRGGWTEAFF	TGCGCCAGCAGCCATCAGCGGGGGGGGTGGACTGAAGCTTTCTTT
TRBJ2-7	.	TRBD2	TRBV30	CAWMGGGDYEQYF	TGTGCCTGGATGGGGGGAGGGGATTACGAGCAGTACTTC
TRBJ2-1	.	.	TRBV29-1	CSVGGSYNEQFF	TGCAGCGTCGGGGGCTCCTACAATGAGCAGTTCTTC
TRBJ1-2	.	TRBD1	TRBV18	CASSLGDRGPRRGYTF	TGTGCCAGCTCACTTGGAGACAGGGGGCCCCGTCGGGGCTACACCTTC
TRBJ1-2	.	.	TRBV7-2	CVEGYGYTF	TGTGTGGAGGGCTATGGCTACACCTTC
TRBJ2-2	many	.	TRBV4-3	CASSLLPPGSNTGELFF	TGCGCCAGCAGCCTCCTCCCCCCAGGATCGAACACCGGGGAGCTGTTTTTT
TRBJ2-3	few	TRBD1	TRBV5-4	CASGPGQGRDTQYF	TGTGCCAGCGGACCGGGACAGGGGAGAGATACGCAGTATTTT
TRBJ2-5	.	TRBD2	TRBV5-4	CASSTSGGAPGETQYF	TGTGCCAGCTCGACTAGCGGGGGGGCCCCTGGAGAGACCCAGTACTTC
TRBJ1-3	.	.	TRBV6-5	CASSPRWSGNTIYF	TGTGCCAGCAGTCCCCGGTGGTCTGGAAACACCATATATTTT
TRBJ1-2	.	TRBD1	TRBV7-9	CASSLARTGGAGYGYTF	TGTGCCAGCAGCTTAGCCCGGACAGGGGGCGCGGGGTATGGCTACACCTTC
TRBJ1-4	.	.	TRBV4-3	CASSQVGTGNEKLFF	TGCGCCAGCAGCCAAGTTGGAACAGGGAATGAAAAACTGTTTTTT
TRBJ2-1	once	.	TRBV18	CASSPRPASVDEQFF	TGTGCCAGCTCACCAAGGCCCGCTAGCGTCGATGAGCAGTTCTTC
TRBJ2-6	.	.	TRBV30	CAWSAGGVSSGANVLTF	TGTGCCTGGAGTGCTGGGGGCGTAAGCTCTGGGGCCAACGTCCTGACTTTC
TRBJ2-3	.	TRBD2	TRBV5-6	CASSRPGTSWGTDTQYF	TGTGCCAGCAGCCGTCCCGGGACTAGCTGGGGCACAGATACGCAGTATTTT
TRBJ1-2	.	TRBD1	TRBV6-5	CASSSSGQGYYGYTF	TGTGCCAGCAGTTCCTCGGGACAGGGTTACTATGGCTACACCTTC
TRBJ1-2	.	.	TRBV6-5	CASHRGGYGYTF	TGTGCCAGCCACAGAGGAGGCTATGGCTACACCTTC